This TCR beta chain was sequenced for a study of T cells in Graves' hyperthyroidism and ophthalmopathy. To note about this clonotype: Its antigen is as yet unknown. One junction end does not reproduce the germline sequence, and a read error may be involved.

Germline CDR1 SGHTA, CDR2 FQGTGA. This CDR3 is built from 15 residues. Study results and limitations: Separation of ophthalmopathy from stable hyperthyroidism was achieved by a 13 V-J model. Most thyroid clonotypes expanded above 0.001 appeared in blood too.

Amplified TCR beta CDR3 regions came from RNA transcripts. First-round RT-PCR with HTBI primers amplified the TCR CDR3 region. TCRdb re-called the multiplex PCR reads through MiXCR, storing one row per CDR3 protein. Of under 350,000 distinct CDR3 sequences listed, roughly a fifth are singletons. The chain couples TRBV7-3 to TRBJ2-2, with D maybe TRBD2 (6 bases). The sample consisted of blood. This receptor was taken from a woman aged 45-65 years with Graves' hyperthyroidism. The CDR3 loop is CASSLSRLDTGGLFF. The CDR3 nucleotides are TGTGCCAGCAGCTTAAGCCGCCTCGACACCGGGGGGCTGTTTTTT.